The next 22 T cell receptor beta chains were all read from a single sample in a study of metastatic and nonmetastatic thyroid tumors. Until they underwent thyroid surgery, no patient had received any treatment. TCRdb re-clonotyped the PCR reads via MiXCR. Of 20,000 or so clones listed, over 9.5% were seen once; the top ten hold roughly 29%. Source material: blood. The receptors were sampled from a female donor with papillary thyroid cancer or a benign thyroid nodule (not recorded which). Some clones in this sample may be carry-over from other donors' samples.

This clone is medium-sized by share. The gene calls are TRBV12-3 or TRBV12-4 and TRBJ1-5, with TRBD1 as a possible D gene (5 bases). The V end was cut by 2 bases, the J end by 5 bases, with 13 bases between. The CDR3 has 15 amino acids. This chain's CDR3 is CASSLHPGYDQPQHF. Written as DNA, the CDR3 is TGTGCCAGCAGTTTACACCCAGGGTACGATCAGCCCCAGCATTTT.

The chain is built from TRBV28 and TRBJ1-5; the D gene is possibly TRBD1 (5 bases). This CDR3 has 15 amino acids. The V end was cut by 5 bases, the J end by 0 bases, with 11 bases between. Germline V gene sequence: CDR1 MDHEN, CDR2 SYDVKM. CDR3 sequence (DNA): TGTGCCAGCAGTGGGGGGGGGGATAGCAATCAGCCCCAGCATTTT. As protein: CASSGGGDSNQPQHF.

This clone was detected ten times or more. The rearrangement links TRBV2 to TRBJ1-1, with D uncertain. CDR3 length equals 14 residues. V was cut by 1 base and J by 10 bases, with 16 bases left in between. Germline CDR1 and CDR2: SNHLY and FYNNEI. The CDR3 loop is CASSEVIWPRGAFF. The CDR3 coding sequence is TGTGCCAGCAGTGAAGTCATATGGCCTCGAGGAGCTTTCTTT.

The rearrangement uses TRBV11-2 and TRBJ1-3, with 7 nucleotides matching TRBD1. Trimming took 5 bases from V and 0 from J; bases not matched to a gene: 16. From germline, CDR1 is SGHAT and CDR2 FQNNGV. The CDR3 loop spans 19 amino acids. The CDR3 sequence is CASSPSGTARTYSGNTIYF. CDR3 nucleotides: TGTGCCAGCAGCCCCTCCGGGACAGCTCGTACCTACTCTGGAAACACCATATATTTT.

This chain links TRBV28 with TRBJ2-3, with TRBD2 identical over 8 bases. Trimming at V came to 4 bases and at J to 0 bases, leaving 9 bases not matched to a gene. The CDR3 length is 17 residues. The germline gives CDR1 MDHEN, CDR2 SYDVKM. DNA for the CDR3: TGTGCCAGCAGTTACTCATCCCGCGGGGGGAGCACAGATACGCAGTATTTT. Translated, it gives CASSYSSRGGSTDTQYF.

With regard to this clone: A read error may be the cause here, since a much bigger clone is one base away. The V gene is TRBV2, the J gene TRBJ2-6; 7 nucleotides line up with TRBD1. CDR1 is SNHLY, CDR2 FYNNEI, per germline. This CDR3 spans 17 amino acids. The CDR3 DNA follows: TGTGCCAGCTTTAGACAGGGTCTTTTCTCTTGGGCCAACGTCCTGACTTTC. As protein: CASFRQGLFSWANVLTF.

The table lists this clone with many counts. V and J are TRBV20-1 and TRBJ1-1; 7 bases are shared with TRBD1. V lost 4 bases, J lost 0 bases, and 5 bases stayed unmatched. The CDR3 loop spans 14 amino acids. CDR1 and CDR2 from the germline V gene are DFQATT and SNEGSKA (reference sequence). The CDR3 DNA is TGCAGTGCTACATGGGACAGCATGAACACTGAAGCTTTCTTT. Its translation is CSATWDSMNTEAFF.

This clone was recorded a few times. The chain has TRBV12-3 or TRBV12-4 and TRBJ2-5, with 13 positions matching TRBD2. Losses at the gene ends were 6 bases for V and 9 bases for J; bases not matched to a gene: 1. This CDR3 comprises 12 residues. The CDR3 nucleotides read TGTGCCAGCAGGGGACTAGCGGGGCCCCAGTACTTC. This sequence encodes CASRGLAGPQYF.

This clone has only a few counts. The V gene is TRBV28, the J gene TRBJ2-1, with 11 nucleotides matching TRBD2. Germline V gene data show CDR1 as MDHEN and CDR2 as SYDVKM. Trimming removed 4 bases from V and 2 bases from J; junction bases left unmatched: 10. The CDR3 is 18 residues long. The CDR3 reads CASSSAGTSGGTYNEQFF. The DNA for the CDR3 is TGTGCCAGCAGTTCCGCCGGGACTAGCGGCGGTACCTACAATGAGCAGTTCTTC.

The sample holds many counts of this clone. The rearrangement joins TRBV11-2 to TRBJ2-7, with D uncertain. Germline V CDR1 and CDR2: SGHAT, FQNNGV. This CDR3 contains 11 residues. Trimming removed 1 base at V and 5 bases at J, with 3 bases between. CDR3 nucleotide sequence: TGTGCCAGCAGCTTAGTCGACGAGCAGTACTTC. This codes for CASSLVDEQYF.

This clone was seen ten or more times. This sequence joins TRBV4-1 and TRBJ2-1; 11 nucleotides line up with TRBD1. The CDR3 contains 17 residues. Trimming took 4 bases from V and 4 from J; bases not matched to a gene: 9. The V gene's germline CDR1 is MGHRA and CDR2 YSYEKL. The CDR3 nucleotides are TGCGCCAGCAGCCCTCGCGGACAGGGGGCAAGGTACAATGAGCAGTTCTTC. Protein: CASSPRGQGARYNEQFF.

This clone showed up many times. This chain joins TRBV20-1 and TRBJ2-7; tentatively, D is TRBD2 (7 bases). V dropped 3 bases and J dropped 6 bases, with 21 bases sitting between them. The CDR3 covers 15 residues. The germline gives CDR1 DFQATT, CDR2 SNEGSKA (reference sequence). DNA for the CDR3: TGCAGTGCTAGGTTCGGGGGGCGCGAAGTAAGCGAGCAGTACTTC. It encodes CSARFGGREVSEQYF.

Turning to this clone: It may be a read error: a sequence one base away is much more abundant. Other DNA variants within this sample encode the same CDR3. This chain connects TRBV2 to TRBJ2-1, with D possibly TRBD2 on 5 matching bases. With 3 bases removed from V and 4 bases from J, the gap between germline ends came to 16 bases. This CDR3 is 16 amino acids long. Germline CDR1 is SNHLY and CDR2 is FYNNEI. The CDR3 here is CASSDPTGLEYNEQFF. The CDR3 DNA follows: TGTGCCAGCAGTGACCCCACTGGACTGGAGTACAATGAGCAGTTCTTC.

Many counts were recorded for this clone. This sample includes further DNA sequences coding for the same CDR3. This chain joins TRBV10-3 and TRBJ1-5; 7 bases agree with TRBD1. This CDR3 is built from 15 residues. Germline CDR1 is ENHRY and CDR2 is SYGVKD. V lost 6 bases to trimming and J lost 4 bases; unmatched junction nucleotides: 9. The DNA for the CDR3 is TGTGCCATCAGCCAATCCGGGACAGATAATCAGCCCCAGCATTTT. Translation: CAISQSGTDNQPQHF.

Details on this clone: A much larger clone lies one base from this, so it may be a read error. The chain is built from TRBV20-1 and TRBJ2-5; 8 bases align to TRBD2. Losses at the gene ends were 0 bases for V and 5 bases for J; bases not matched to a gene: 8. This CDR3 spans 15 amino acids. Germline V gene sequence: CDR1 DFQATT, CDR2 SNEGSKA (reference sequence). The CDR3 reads CSARDREGDGETQYF. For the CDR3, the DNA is TGCAGTGCTAGAGATCGGGAGGGAGATGGGGAGACCCAGTACTTC.

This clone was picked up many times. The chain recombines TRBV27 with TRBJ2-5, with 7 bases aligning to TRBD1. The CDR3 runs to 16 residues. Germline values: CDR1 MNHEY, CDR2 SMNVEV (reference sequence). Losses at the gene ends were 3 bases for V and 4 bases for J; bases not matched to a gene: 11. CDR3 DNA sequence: TGTGCCAGCAGTTTCACCCCGGGACAGAGAAGAGAGACCCAGTACTTC. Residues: CASSFTPGQRRETQYF.

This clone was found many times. CDR3 in amino acids: CASGLAGEGHNEQFF. CDR3 DNA: TGTGCCAGCGGGTTAGCGGGAGAGGGACACAATGAGCAGTTCTTC. This chain joins TRBV6-2 or TRBV6-3 and TRBJ2-1, with 9 bases fitting TRBD2. The CDR3 sequence is 15 residues long. J was trimmed by 5 bases and V by 8 bases; bases with no gene match: 10. In germline, CDR1 is MNHEY, CDR2 SVGEGT.

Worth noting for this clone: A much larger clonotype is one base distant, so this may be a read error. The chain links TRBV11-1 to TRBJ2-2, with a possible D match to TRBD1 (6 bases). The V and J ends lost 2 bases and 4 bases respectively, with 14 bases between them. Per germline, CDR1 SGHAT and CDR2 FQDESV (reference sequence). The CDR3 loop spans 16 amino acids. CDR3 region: CASSLWFGQRTGELFF. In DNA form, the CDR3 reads TGTGCCAGCAGCTTATGGTTTGGACAGCGCACCGGGGAGCTGTTTTTT.

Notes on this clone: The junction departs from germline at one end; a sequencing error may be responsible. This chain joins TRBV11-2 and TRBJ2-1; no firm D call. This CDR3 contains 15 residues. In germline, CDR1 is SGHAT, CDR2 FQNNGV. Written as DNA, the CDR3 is TGTGCCAGCAGCTTCCCCAGGCGGTGCTACAATGAGCATTTCTTC. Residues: CASSFPRRCYNEHFF.

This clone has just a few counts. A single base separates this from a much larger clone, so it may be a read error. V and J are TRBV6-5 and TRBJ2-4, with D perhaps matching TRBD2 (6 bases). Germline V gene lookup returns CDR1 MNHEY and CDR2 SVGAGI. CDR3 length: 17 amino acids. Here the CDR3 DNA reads TGTGCCAGCAGTTACTCGAGGAGGGCCATCTCCAAAAACATTCAGTGCTTC. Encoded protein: CASSYSRRAISKNIQCF.

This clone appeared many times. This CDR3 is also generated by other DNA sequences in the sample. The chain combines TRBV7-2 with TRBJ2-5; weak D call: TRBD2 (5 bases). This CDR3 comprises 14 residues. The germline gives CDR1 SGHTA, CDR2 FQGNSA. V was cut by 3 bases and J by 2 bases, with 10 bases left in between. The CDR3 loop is CASSFSAAQETQYF. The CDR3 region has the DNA TGTGCCAGCAGCTTTTCAGCGGCACAAGAGACCCAGTACTTC. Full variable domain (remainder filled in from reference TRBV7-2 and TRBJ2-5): GAGVSQSPSNKVTEKGKDVELRCDPISGHTALYWYRQSLGQGLEFLIYFQGNSAPDKSGLPSDRFSAERTGGSVSTLTIQRTQQEDSAVYLCASSFSAAQETQYFGPGTRLLVL.

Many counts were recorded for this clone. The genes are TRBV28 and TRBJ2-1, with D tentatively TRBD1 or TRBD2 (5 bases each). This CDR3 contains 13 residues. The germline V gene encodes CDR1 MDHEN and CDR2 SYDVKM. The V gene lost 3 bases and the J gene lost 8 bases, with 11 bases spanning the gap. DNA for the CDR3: TGTGCCAGCAGTTTGAACCGGGGACATGAGCAGTTCTTC. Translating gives CASSLNRGHEQFF.